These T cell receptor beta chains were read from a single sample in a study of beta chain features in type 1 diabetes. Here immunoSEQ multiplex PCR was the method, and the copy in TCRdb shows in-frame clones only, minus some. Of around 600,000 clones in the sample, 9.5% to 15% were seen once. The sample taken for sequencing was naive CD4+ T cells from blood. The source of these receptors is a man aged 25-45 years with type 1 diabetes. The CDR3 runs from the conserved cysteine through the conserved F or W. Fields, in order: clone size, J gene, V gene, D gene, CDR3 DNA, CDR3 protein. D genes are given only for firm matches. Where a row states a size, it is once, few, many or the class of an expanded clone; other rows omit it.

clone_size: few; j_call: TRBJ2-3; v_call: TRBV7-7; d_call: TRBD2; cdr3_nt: TGTGCCAGCAGCCAAGGTTCTAGCGGGGGCTGGGTTGATACGCAGTATTTT; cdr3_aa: CASSQGSSGGWVDTQYF
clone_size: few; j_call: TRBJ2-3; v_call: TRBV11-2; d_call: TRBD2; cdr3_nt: TGTGCCAGCAGCGTCGGGACTAGCGGGGGGGATACGCAGTATTTT; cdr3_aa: CASSVGTSGGDTQYF
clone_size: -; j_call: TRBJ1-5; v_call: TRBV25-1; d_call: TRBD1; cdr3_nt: TGTGCCAGCAGAGCCCAGGGACAGGGAAACAATCAGCCCCAGCATTTT; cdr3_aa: CASRAQGQGNNQPQHF
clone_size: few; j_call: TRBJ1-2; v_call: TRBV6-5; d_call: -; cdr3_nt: TGTGCCAGCAGGGGCGGACGGGATTACTATGGCTACACCTTC; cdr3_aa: CASRGGRDYYGYTF
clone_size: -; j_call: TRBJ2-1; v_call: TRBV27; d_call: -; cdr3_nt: TGTGCCAGTAGACAGTTCTCCTACAATGAGCAGTTCTTC; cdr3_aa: CASRQFSYNEQFF
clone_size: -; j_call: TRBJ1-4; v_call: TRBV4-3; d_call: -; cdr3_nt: TGCGCCAGCAGCCAAGAGTCGGAGGGTGAAAAACTGTTTTTT; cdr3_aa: CASSQESEGEKLFF
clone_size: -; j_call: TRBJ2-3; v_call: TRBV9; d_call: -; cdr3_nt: TGTGCCAGCAGCGTAGCTCTGGCCTCTAGCACAGATACGCAGTATTTT; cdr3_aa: CASSVALASSTDTQYF
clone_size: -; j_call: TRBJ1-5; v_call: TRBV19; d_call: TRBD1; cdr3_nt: TGTGCCAGTAGTATTCAGGGGGGGCAGCCCCAGCATTTT; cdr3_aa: CASSIQGGQPQHF
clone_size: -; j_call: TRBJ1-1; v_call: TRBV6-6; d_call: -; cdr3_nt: TGTGCCAGCAGTTACTCCGGGACTCTGAACACTGAAGCTTTCTTT; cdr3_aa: CASSYSGTLNTEAFF
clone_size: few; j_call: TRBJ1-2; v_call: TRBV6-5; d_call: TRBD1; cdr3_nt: TGTGCCAGCAGCGGCGGACAGGGGGCGAGTGGCTACACCTTC; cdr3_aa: CASSGGQGASGYTF
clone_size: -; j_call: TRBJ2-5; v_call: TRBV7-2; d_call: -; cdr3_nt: TGTGCCAGCAGCTTAGCGGGGCGCCAAGAGACCCAGTACTTC; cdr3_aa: CASSLAGRQETQYF
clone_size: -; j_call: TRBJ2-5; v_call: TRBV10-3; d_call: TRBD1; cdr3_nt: TGTGCCATCAGTGAATCTACAGGGGTAGAGCAGTACTTC; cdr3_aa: CAISESTGVEQYF
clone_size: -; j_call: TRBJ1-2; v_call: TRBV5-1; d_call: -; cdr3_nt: TGCGCCAGCAGCTTGGGGGACGGCATAGGCGAGGACTACACCTTC; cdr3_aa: CASSLGDGIGEDYTF
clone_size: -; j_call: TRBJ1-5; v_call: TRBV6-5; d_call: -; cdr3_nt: TGTGCCAGCAGCCGGACGGGAAATAGCAATCAGCCCCAGCATTTT; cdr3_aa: CASSRTGNSNQPQHF
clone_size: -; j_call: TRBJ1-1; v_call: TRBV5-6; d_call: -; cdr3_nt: TGTGCCAGCAGCTTGAGAAACAGGTTGGTGAACACTGAAGCTTTCTTT; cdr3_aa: CASSLRNRLVNTEAFF
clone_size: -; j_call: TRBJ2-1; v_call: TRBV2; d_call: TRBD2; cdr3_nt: TGTGCCAGCAGTGAATCGGGGGGTAGTAAGTCGTTCTTC; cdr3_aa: CASSESGGSKSFF
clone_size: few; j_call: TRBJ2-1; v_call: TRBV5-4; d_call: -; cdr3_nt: TGTGCCAGCAGCTTAGGACAGCCAAACAATGAGCAGTTCTTC; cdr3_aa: CASSLGQPNNEQFF
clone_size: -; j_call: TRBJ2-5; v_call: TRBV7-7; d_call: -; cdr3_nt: TGTGCCAGCAGCGGACGGGGGGCCGGGGAAGAGACCCAGTACTTC; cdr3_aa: CASSGRGAGEETQYF
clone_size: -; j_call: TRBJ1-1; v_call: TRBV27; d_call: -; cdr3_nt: TGTGCCAGCAGTTTATATGGTCTTCAACAGGGCAGCACTGAAGCTTTCTTT; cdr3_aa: CASSLYGLQQGSTEAFF
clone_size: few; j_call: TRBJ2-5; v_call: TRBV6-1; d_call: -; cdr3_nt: TGTGCCAGCAGTGAATTGTCCCTACGGGAGACCCAGTACTTC; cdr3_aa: CASSELSLRETQYF
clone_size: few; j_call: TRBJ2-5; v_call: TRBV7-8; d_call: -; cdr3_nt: TGTGCCAGCAGCTCTGACTGGGGGAGAGGAGAGACCCAGTACTTC; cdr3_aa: CASSSDWGRGETQYF
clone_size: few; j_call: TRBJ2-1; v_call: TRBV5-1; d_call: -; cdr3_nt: TGCGCCAGCAGCTTTTCCATTCTGGATGAGCAGTTCTTC; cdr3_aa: CASSFSILDEQFF
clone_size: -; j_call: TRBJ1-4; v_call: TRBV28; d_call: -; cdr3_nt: TGTGCCAGCTCCTCCGCGATAGGGAGTACTGAAAAACTGTTTTTT; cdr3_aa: CASSSAIGSTEKLFF
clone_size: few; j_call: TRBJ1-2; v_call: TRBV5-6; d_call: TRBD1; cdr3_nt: TGTGCCAGCAGCTTGGGACAGGGGATGAATGGCTACACCTTC; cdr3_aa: CASSLGQGMNGYTF
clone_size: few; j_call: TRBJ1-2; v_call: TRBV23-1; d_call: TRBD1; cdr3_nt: TGCGCCAGCTATACAGGGGGCTTGCCCCGGCCCAACTATGGCTACACCTTC; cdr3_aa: CASYTGGLPRPNYGYTF
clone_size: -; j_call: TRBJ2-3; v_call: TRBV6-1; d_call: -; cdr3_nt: TGTGCCAGCAGTGTTCCGGGGACAGATACGCAGTATTTT; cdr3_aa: CASSVPGTDTQYF
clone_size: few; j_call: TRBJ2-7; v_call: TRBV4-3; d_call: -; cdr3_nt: TGCGCCAGCAGCCAAGACCAGGGGCGCGAGCAGTACTTC; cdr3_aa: CASSQDQGREQYF
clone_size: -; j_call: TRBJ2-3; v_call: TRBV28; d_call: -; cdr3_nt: TGTGCCAGCAGCTTGCATAGCACAGATACGCAGTATTTT; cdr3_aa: CASSLHSTDTQYF
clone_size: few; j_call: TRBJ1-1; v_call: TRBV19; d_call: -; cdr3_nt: TGTGCCAGTAGTACCCTTCGGGACGGAAAGAACACTGAAGCTTTCTTT; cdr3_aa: CASSTLRDGKNTEAFF
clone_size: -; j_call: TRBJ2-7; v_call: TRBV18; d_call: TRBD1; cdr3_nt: TGTGCCAGCTCACCTCGGACAGGTAGCTCCTACGAGCAGTACTTC; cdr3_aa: CASSPRTGSSYEQYF
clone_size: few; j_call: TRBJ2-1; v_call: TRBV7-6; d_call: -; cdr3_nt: TGTGCCAGCAGCCCACTTACTTACAATGAGCAGTTCTTC; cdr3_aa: CASSPLTYNEQFF
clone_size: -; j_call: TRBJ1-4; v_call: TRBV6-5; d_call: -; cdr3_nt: TGTGCCAGCAGTCCGACAGTTACTAATGAAAAACTGTTTTTT; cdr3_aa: CASSPTVTNEKLFF
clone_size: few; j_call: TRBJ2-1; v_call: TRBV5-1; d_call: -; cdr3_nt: TGCGCCAGCAGACGTCAAAACAATGAGCAGTTCTTC; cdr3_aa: CASRRQNNEQFF
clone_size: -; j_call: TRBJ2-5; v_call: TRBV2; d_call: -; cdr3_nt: TGTGCCAGCATGCGAAGGGAGACCCAGTACTTC; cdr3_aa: CASMRRETQYF
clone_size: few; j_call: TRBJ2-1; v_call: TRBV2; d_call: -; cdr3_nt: TGTGCCAGCAGTGAAATGTCAGGGAATGAGCAGTTCTTC; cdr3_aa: CASSEMSGNEQFF
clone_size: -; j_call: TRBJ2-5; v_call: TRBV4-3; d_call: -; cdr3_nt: TGCGCCAGCAGCCAAGCTCACGGGACTTGGGAGACCCAGTACTTC; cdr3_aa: CASSQAHGTWETQYF
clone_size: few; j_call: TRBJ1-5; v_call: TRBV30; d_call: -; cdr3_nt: TGTGCCTGGAGTCCCTATGAAAGCAATCAGCCCCAGCATTTT; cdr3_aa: CAWSPYESNQPQHF
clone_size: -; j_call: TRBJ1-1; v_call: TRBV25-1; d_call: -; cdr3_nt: TGTGCCAGCAGTGATTCAGCCAGGCTCGCTGAAGCTTTCTTT; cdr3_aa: CASSDSARLAEAFF
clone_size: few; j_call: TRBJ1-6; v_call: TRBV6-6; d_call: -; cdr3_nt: TGTGCCAGCAGTTACGACGGAACAGGGTTATCACCCCTCCACTTT; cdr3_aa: CASSYDGTGLSPLHF
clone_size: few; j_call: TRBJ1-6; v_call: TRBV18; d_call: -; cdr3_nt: TGTGCCAGCTCGAGAGATAGGGATGGCTCACCCCTCCACTTT; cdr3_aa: CASSRDRDGSPLHF
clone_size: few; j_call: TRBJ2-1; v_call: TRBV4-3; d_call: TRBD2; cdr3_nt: TGCGCCAGCAGCCAAGATAGCGGGACGACTTACAATGAGCAGTTCTTC; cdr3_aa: CASSQDSGTTYNEQFF
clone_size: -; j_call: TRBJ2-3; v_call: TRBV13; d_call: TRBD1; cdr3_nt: TGTGCCAGCAACGCAGGGGGCTTGGATACGCAGTATTTT; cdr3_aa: CASNAGGLDTQYF
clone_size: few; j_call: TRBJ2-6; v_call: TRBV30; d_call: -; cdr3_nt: TGTGCCTGGAGTAAGCGTCCTGGGGCCAACGTCCTGACTTTC; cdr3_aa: CAWSKRPGANVLTF